This passage covers 3 T cell receptor beta chains from one sample sequenced in a study of shared clonotypes between healthy human individuals. Assay used: immunoSEQ multiplex PCR; TCRdb lists only in-frame clones, some missing. The table shows approximately 1,000,000 clones, with approximately 80% occurring only once. Sequencing input: memory CD4+ T cells from PBMCs. Noted subset: CD45RA-negative fraction. The receptors here all came from a man between 18 and 35 years old in good health. Some clones in this sample may be carry-over from other donors' samples.

This clone was observed a handful of times. V gene TRBV11-2 combines with J gene TRBJ2-3; D may match TRBD1 or TRBD2 (5 bases each). CDR3 size: 15 residues. Germline CDR1 reads SGHAT; CDR2 reads FQNNGV. Trimming removed 2 bases from V and 6 bases from J, with 15 bases in between. The CDR3 reads CASSLRDGRQDTQYF. CDR3 sequence (DNA): TGTGCCAGCAGCTTACGGGACGGCCGTCAGGATACGCAGTATTTT.

The V and J genes are TRBV5-1 and TRBJ2-7; the match to TRBD2 covers 9 bases. After removal of 4 bases from V and 4 bases from J, the junction contained 9 bases not matched to a gene. This CDR3 comprises 15 residues. CDR1 SGHRS and CDR2 YFSETQ come from the germline V gene. CDR3 residues: CASSLPQAGGYEQYF. Here the CDR3 DNA reads TGCGCCAGCAGCCTCCCCCAAGCGGGAGGATACGAGCAGTACTTC. Complete variable domain (other parts from reference TRBV5-1 and TRBJ2-7): KAGVTQTPRYLIKTRGQQVTLSCSPISGHRSVSWYQQTPGQGLQFLFEYFSETQRNKGNFPGRFSGRQFSNSRSEMNVSTLELGDSALYLCASSLPQAGGYEQYFGPGTRLTVT.

V and J are TRBV4-2 and TRBJ1-2, with D hard to call. The CDR3 runs 15 residues. V gave up 0 bases and J gave up 0 bases, with 8 bases separating them. Per the germline V gene, CDR1 is LGHNA and CDR2 is YNFKEQ. CDR3 in amino acids: CASSQDSTSNYGYTF. CDR3 nucleotides: TGTGCCAGCAGCCAAGACTCCACATCTAACTATGGCTACACCTTC.